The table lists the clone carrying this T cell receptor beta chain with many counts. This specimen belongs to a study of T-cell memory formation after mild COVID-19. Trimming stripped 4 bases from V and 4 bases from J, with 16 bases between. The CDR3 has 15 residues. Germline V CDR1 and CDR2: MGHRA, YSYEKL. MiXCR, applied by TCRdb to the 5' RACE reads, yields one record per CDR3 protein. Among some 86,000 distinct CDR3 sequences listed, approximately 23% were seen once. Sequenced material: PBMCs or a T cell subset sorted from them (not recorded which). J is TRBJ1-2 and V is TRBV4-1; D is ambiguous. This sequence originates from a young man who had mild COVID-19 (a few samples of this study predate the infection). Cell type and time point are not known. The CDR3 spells CASSPRQGVGYGYTF. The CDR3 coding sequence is TGCGCCAGCAGCCCCCGCCAAGGAGTTGGCTATGGCTACACCTTC.